One sample yielded the 5 T cell receptor beta chains listed below, sequenced in a study of blood T cell repertoires in COVID-19. The protocol was immunoSEQ multiplex PCR, while the TCRdb copy is restricted to in-frame clones and leaves out a portion. The sample yields 300,000 to 350,000 clones, 80% to 90% seen once. The sample consisted of PBMCs or T cells enriched from blood (not recorded which). Receptor source: a man aged 25 to 45 who had recovered from COVID-19.

This sequence joins TRBV6-5 and TRBJ2-7; 8 nucleotides match TRBD2. Germline CDR1 reads MNHEY; CDR2 reads SVGAGI. The CDR3 is made up of 14 amino acids. Trimming took 7 bases from V and 3 from J; bases not matched to a gene: 8. The CDR3 loop is CASTPGGFGYEQYF. CDR3 nucleotide sequence: TGTGCCAGCACCCCGGGGGGGTTCGGCTACGAGCAGTACTTC.

This clone was observed a single time. The chain links TRBV2 to TRBJ2-2; 9 bases are a match to TRBD1. From germline, CDR1 is SNHLY and CDR2 FYNNEI. The CDR3 loop spans 15 amino acids. Trimming cost V 4 bases and J 6 bases; bases outside gene matches: 6. CDR3 sequence reads: CASSADRGAAGELFF. Written as DNA, the CDR3 is TGTGCCAGCAGTGCGGACAGGGGAGCGGCCGGGGAGCTGTTTTTT. The whole variable domain, filled in from reference TRBV2 and TRBJ2-2, reads EPEVTQTPSHQVTQMGQEVILRCVPISNHLYFYWYRQILGQKVEFLVSFYNNEISEKSEIFDDQFSVERPDGSNFTLKIRSTKLEDSAMYFCASSADRGAAGELFFGEGSRLTVL.

This sequence joins TRBV5-1 and TRBJ1-1; TRBD1 is a possible D gene (5 bases). This CDR3 has 13 residues. V lost 0 bases and J lost 6, with 9 bases in between. The germline V gene has CDR1 SGHRS and CDR2 YFSETQ. CDR3 amino acids: CASSLVGVSEAFF. DNA of the CDR3: TGCGCCAGCAGCTTGGTAGGGGTCTCTGAAGCTTTCTTT.

The chain carries TRBV9 and TRBJ2-7; D is perhaps TRBD1 (6 bases). The CDR3 is 14 residues long. Trimming removed 0 bases from V and 3 bases from J, with 10 bases in between. Germline loops: CDR1 SGDLS, CDR2 YYNGEE. CDR3 amino acids: CASSVGTEDYEQYF. For the CDR3, the DNA is TGTGCCAGCAGCGTAGGGACAGAAGACTACGAGCAGTACTTC.

The chain carries TRBV5-1 and TRBJ1-1; no firm D call. The CDR3 has 14 amino acids. Trimming shortened V by 0 bases and J by 4 bases, and 10 bases separated the two germline ends. Germline CDR1 SGHRS, CDR2 YFSETQ. The CDR3 DNA reads TGCGCCAGCAGCTTGGGGGAGTACTCCACTGAAGCTTTCTTT. Translating it yields CASSLGEYSTEAFF.